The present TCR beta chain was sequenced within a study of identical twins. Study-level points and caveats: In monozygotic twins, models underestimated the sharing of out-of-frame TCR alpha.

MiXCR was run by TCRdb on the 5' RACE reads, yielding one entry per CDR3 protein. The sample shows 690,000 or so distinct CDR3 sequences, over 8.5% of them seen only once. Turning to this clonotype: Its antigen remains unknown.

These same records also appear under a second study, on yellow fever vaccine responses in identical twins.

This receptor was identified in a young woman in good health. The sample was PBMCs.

CDR3 sequence: CASSPHGRGDTGELFF. The CDR3 DNA sequence: TGTGCCAGCAGCCCCCATGGCAGGGGGGACACCGGGGAGCTGTTTTTT. The rearrangement uses TRBV4-2 and TRBJ2-2, with D perhaps TRBD1 (7 bases). The CDR3 contains 16 residues. Deletions cut 4 bases from V and 3 bases from J, with 15 bases between. Germline CDR1 reads LGHNA; CDR2 reads YNFKEQ.